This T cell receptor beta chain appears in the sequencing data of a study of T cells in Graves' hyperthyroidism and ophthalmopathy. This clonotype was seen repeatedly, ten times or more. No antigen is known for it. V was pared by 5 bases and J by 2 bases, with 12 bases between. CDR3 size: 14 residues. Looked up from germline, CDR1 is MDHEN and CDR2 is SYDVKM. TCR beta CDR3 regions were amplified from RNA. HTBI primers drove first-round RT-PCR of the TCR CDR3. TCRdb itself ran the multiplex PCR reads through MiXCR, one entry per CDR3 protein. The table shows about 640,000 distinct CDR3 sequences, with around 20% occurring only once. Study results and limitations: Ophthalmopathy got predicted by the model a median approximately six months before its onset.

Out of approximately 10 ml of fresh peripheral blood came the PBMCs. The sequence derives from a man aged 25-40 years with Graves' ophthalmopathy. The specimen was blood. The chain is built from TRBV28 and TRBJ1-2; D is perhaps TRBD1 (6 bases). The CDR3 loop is CASSRGQGNYGYTF. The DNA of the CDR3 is TGTGCCAGCAGTCGGGGTCAGGGGAACTATGGCTACACCTTC.